The subject of this entry is one T cell receptor beta chain. The antigen is not known. The missing CDR3 end, 3 residues past where the read stops, is filled in from the germline J gene. This record comes from a study of T cells in women clearing cervical HPV infection. Turning to the study itself: Cases: HPV16-related CIN3 or worse on histology, 2 invasive cancers.

CDR3 size: 14 residues. From germline, CDR1 is SGHTA and CDR2 FQGTGA. Study-wide findings and caveats: TRBV6-7 relative abundance averaged approximately 0.11% in cases and 0.15% to 0.2% in controls. Unknown T-cell numbers per sample may underlie the richness differences.

Sequenced by immunoSEQ multiplex PCR; TCRdb stores in-frame clones only, minus some. The sample's table shows fewer than 30,000 clones. Material: blood buffy coat. The sequence was collected from a woman between 18 and 70 years old with a cervical HPV16 infection that either progressed to CIN3+ or cleared (not recorded which). The chain joins TRBV7-3 to TRBJ2-2; 8 positions agree with TRBD1. The CDR3 protein is CASSQTGGYEKLFF. CDR3 DNA (partial): TGTGCCAGCAGTCAAACAGGGGGATATGAAAAG.